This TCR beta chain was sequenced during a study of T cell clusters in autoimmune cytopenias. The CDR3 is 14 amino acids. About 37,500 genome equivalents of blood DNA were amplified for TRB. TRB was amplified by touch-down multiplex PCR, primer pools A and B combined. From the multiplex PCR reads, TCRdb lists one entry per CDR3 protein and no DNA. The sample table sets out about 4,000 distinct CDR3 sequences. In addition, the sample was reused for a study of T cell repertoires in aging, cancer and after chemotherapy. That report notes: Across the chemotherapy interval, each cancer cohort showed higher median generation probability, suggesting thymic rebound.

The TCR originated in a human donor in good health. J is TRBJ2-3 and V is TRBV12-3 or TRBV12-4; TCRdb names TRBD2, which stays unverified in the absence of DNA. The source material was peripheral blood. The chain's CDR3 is CASSRGGSADTQYF.